These T cell receptor beta chains were read from a single sample in a study of post-analysis software for immune sequencing data. MiXCR, run by TCRdb on the PCR reads, gives a single entry per CDR3 protein. The table includes roughly 620,000 distinct CDR3 sequences, 44% detected once. Sequencing input: blood. These receptors were taken from a girl aged 10-17 years with multiple sclerosis. The CDR3 runs from the conserved cysteine through the conserved F or W. D genes are given only for firm matches. Rows give clone size only sometimes, using once, few, many, or a class for an expanded clone.

V	D	J	size	CDR3	DNA
TRBV7-9	-	TRBJ2-3	-	CASSSVGNTQYF	TGTGCCAGCAGCTCCGTCGGAAATACGCAGTATTTT
TRBV6-5	-	TRBJ1-4	-	CASSRSRGEKLFF	TGTGCCAGCAGCCGATCTCGTGGGGAAAAACTGTTTTTT
TRBV11-2	-	TRBJ2-1	-	CASSPRVPGLDEQFF	TGTGCCAGCAGCCCCCGGGTGCCGGGTTTGGATGAGCAGTTCTTC
TRBV4-1	TRBD2	TRBJ2-7	-	CASSSSGTSYEQYF	TGCGCCAGCAGCTCTAGCGGTACCTCCTACGAGCAGTACTTC
TRBV4-2	-	TRBJ2-3	few	CASSHPGVTDTQYF	TGTGCCAGCAGCCACCCCGGAGTAACAGATACGCAGTATTTT
TRBV12-3/TRBV12-4	-	TRBJ2-7	-	CASSLGAGRSYEQYF	TGTGCCAGCAGTTTAGGGGCAGGTCGCTCCTACGAGCAGTACTTC
TRBV7-9	-	TRBJ2-7	-	CASTTPRVSSYEQYF	TGTGCCAGCACCACTCCGAGGGTCAGCTCCTACGAGCAGTACTTC
TRBV12-3/TRBV12-4	TRBD2	TRBJ2-1	-	CASSRGTRNNEQFF	TGTGCCAGCAGCCGTGGGACTAGAAACAATGAGCAGTTCTTC
TRBV29-1	-	TRBJ2-7	-	CSVEGPQLGEPPYEQYF	TGCAGCGTTGAAGGTCCCCAACTAGGGGAACCCCCCTACGAGCAGTACTTC
TRBV10-3	-	TRBJ2-7	-	CAISGQASRGEQYF	TGTGCCATCAGTGGACAGGCCTCAAGGGGAGAGCAGTACTTC
TRBV20-1	-	TRBJ2-1	few	CSATGTLLNEQFF	TGCAGTGCTACCGGGACTTTACTCAATGAGCAGTTCTTC
TRBV10-3	-	TRBJ2-3	-	CAISELDRDTQYF	TGTGCCATCAGTGAGCTCGACCGAGATACGCAGTATTTT
TRBV11-3	-	TRBJ2-1	few	CASSLEAGVPYNEQFF	TGTGCCAGCAGCTTAGAGGCCGGGGTCCCCTACAATGAGCAGTTCTTC
TRBV12-3/TRBV12-4	-	TRBJ1-2	few	CASSPGSIGGDYGYTF	TGTGCCAGCAGTCCGGGGTCAATAGGTGGAGACTATGGCTACACCTTC
TRBV5-1	-	TRBJ2-1	few	CASSGVEKGTLKSSYNEQFF	TGCGCCAGCAGCGGAGTGGAAAAAGGGACGTTAAAAAGCTCCTACAATGAGCAGTTCTTC
TRBV7-9	-	TRBJ1-1	-	CASSPRPGNTEAFF	TGTGCCAGCAGCCCCCGGCCGGGGAACACTGAAGCTTTCTTT
TRBV9	-	TRBJ1-2	few	CASSVENSYGYTF	TGTGCCAGCAGCGTAGAAAACAGCTATGGCTACACCTTC
TRBV6-2/TRBV6-3	-	TRBJ2-3	-	CASSYSTAAPPDWGDTQYF	TGTGCCAGCAGTTACTCGACAGCGGCGCCCCCAGATTGGGGGGATACGCAGTATTTT
TRBV12-3/TRBV12-4	-	TRBJ2-7	-	CASSFGVGTEQYF	TGTGCCAGCAGTTTCGGAGTGGGGACCGAGCAGTACTTC
TRBV10-3	-	TRBJ2-5	-	CAISVQAEETQYF	TGTGCCATCAGTGTCCAGGCGGAAGAGACCCAGTACTTC
TRBV20-1	TRBD1	TRBJ1-2	-	CSAALGQDGYTF	TGCAGTGCTGCCTTGGGACAGGATGGCTACACCTTC
TRBV12-3/TRBV12-4	-	TRBJ2-1	-	CASSSGQTSYNGQFF	TGTGCCAGCAGCTCCGGACAGACCTCCTACAATGGGCAGTTCTTC
TRBV12-3/TRBV12-4	-	TRBJ1-4	-	CASSGRGGEKLFF	TGTGCCAGCAGCGGGAGAGGGGGTGAAAAACTGTTTTTT
TRBV29-1	-	TRBJ2-5	few	CSVVFVSAETQYF	TGCAGCGTTGTCTTCGTTTCGGCAGAGACCCAGTACTTC
TRBV5-5	-	TRBJ2-3	few	CASSLSQVTDTQYF	TGTGCCAGCAGCTTGAGCCAGGTCACAGATACGCAGTATTTT
TRBV11-1	TRBD2	TRBJ2-1	few	CASSLVGLAGGDEQFF	TGTGCCAGCAGCTTAGTAGGACTAGCGGGAGGGGATGAGCAGTTCTTC
TRBV12-3/TRBV12-4	TRBD1	TRBJ1-2	-	CASSPQGALILGYTF	TGTGCCAGCAGTCCCCAGGGGGCGCTGATTCTCGGCTACACCTTC
TRBV12-3/TRBV12-4	TRBD1	TRBJ1-2	-	CASSLTGGGGYTF	TGTGCCAGCAGCCTAACAGGGGGAGGTGGCTACACCTTC
TRBV5-1	TRBD1	TRBJ2-6	-	CASSALPGQNFSGANVLTF	TGCGCCAGCAGCGCGCTCCCGGGACAGAACTTCTCTGGGGCCAACGTCCTGACTTTC
TRBV6-6	-	TRBJ2-5	few	CASSYSAGEETQYF	TGTGCCAGCAGTTACTCGGCAGGGGAAGAGACCCAGTACTTC
TRBV12-3/TRBV12-4	-	TRBJ2-7	-	CASSQEHRSSYEQYF	TGTGCCAGCAGCCAGGAACACCGTAGCTCCTACGAGCAGTACTTC
TRBV4-1	-	TRBJ1-2	few	CASSQPPQGGNYGYTF	TGCGCCAGCAGCCAGCCCCCACAGGGAGGGAACTATGGCTACACCTTC
TRBV30	-	TRBJ2-7	-	CAWSVPRHPEQYF	TGTGCCTGGAGTGTTCCCCGACATCCCGAGCAGTACTTC
TRBV6-1	TRBD2	TRBJ2-1	few	CASTYSGGDYNEQFF	TGTGCCAGCACTTATAGCGGGGGGGACTACAATGAGCAGTTCTTC
TRBV12-3/TRBV12-4	-	TRBJ1-2	once	CASSLTGLYGYTF	TGTGCCAGCAGCCTCACAGGGCTCTATGGCTACACCTTC
TRBV5-1	-	TRBJ2-1	-	CASSHPPGNEQFF	TGCGCCAGCAGCCACCCCCCCGGCAATGAGCAGTTCTTC
TRBV5-1	TRBD1	TRBJ1-5	few	CASRPGTGGRENQPQHF	TGCGCCAGCAGACCCGGGACAGGGGGCAGGGAAAATCAGCCCCAGCATTTT
TRBV4-1	-	TRBJ1-2	few	CASSQDPVLFGYTF	TGCGCCAGCAGCCAAGACCCGGTTCTATTTGGCTACACCTTC
TRBV10-3	-	TRBJ1-2	-	CAISESSRGAGKGGYTF	TGTGCCATCAGTGAGTCGAGCAGGGGCGCTGGGAAGGGTGGCTACACCTTC
TRBV29-1	-	TRBJ2-1	-	CSVLAPGLYNEQFF	TGCAGCGTTTTAGCACCGGGACTCTACAATGAGCAGTTCTTC
TRBV20-1	-	TRBJ2-1	few	CSARDPRLHYNEQFF	TGCAGTGCTAGAGATCCCAGGTTACATTACAATGAGCAGTTCTTC
TRBV7-9	-	TRBJ2-4	-	CASSLQGGQGSDF	TGTGCCAGCAGCCTCCAAGGAGGGCAGGGATCGGACTTC
TRBV6-1	-	TRBJ1-5	-	CAIEKQISNQPQHF	TGTGCCATCGAGAAACAAATTAGCAATCAGCCCCAGCATTTT
TRBV12-3/TRBV12-4	-	TRBJ2-7	-	CASRNSGTSSYEQYF	TGTGCCAGCAGAAACTCGGGGACGTCCTCCTACGAGCAGTACTTC
TRBV12-3/TRBV12-4	-	TRBJ1-2	few	CASPGAGGGYTF	TGTGCCAGCCCCGGGGCGGGGGGAGGCTACACCTTC
TRBV6-9	TRBD2	TRBJ2-1	-	CARPLAGGYNEQFF	TGTGCCCGCCCGCTAGCGGGGGGCTACAATGAGCAGTTCTTC
TRBV10-3	-	TRBJ2-7	-	CAISERNFGLYYEQYF	TGTGCCATCAGTGAACGGAACTTCGGTCTGTACTACGAGCAGTACTTC
TRBV12-3/TRBV12-4	TRBD2	TRBJ2-7	-	CASSLGGRTSYEQYF	TGTGCCAGCAGTTTAGGCGGGAGGACTTCCTACGAGCAGTACTTC